These 6 T cell receptor beta chains were all obtained from the same sample, sequenced in a study of blood T cell repertoires in COVID-19 (TCRdb year 2020). Library preparation employed the immunoSEQ multiplex PCR assay. The immuneACCESS repertoire file appears here via TCRdb, limited to in-frame rearrangements. These files lack a portion of the clones; in checked studies, under half of the deficit traces to unresolved V genes, and the cause of the others is not known. The sample table holds about 200,000 clones, of which over 75% were seen once. Of the sample, roughly 7.9% falls within the top ten clones. Sequencing was performed on peripheral blood. These receptors came from an elderly woman with acute or convalescent COVID-19.

This clone was found once. The chain joins TRBV6-4 to TRBJ2-5; 14 positions agree with TRBD2. The CDR3 is 19 amino acids. Germline values: CDR1 MRHNA, CDR2 SNTAGT. J gave up 4 bases and V 7 bases, and 17 bases lay outside the gene matches. CDR3 amino acids: CASKCSFSTSGRAGETQYF. CDR3 nucleotide sequence: TGTGCCAGCAAGTGCTCCTTTTCGACTAGCGGGAGGGCCGGAGAGACCCAGTACTTC.

This clone is a singleton in its sample. The V gene is TRBV5-1, the J gene TRBJ2-1, with a weak D call TRBD1 (7 bases). The CDR3 covers 15 residues. Trimming cost V 1 base and J 6 bases, with 14 bases left between them. Germline loops: CDR1 SGHRS, CDR2 YFSETQ. The CDR3 nucleotides read TGCGCCAGCAGCTTGTTACAGGGGAGGCTCAATGAGCAGTTCTTC. Translating gives CASSLLQGRLNEQFF.

This clone was found once. The chain carries TRBV5-1 and TRBJ1-2, with a possible D match to TRBD1 (5 bases). Trimming took 2 bases from V and 1 from J, leaving 21 bases between them. The length of the CDR3 is 18 residues. CDR1 and CDR2 (germline): SGHRS, YFSETQ. The CDR3 DNA sequence: TGCGCCAGCAGCTTTGCCCCTCAGGGAACCCAAATTAACTATGGCTACACCTTC. This encodes CASSFAPQGTQINYGYTF.

V is TRBV7-2 and J is TRBJ1-1, with 7 bases identical to TRBD1. J gave up 4 bases and V 4 bases, and 9 bases lay outside the gene matches. This CDR3 is built from 15 residues. Germline loops: CDR1 SGHTA, CDR2 FQGNSA. CDR3 sequence reads: CASSSSTGVATEAFF. The CDR3 DNA reads as TGTGCCAGCAGCTCTTCCACAGGGGTGGCCACTGAAGCTTTCTTT. Looking up the rest from reference TRBV7-2 and TRBJ1-1 gives the full variable domain: GAGVSQSPSNKVTEKGKDVELRCDPISGHTALYWYRQSLGQGLEFLIYFQGNSAPDKSGLPSDRFSAERTGGSVSTLTIQRTQQEDSAVYLCASSSSTGVATEAFFGQGTRLTVV.

The rearrangement uses TRBV4-1 and TRBJ2-2; 7 positions match TRBD1. V was pared by 0 bases and J by 6 bases, with 13 bases of the junction left unmatched. The germline V gene has CDR1 MGHRA and CDR2 YSYEKL. CDR3 length: 18 amino acids. The CDR3 is CASSQDAPPKGAAGELFF. The CDR3 DNA reads TGCGCCAGCAGCCAAGATGCCCCCCCCAAGGGGGCGGCCGGGGAGCTGTTTTTT.

CDR3 protein: CASSLAGGEQYF. In DNA form, the CDR3 reads TGTGCCAGCAGCTTAGCGGGAGGCGAGCAGTACTTC. The rearrangement links TRBV7-7 to TRBJ2-7; a weak D match, TRBD2 (6 bases). CDR1 is SSHAT, CDR2 FNYEAQ, per germline (reference sequence). Deletions cut 0 bases from V and 6 bases from J, with 6 bases between. The CDR3 contains 12 residues.